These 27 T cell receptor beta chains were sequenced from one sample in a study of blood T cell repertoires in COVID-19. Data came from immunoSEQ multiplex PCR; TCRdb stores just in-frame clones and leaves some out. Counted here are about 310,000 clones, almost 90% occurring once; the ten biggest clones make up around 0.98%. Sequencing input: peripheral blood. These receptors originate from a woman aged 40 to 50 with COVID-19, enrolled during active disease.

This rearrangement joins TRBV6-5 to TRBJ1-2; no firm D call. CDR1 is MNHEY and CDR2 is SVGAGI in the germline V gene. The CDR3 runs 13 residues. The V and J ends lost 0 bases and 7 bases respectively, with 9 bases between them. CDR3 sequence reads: CASSYSGEGGYTF. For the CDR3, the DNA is TGTGCCAGCAGTTACTCCGGAGAGGGTGGCTACACCTTC.

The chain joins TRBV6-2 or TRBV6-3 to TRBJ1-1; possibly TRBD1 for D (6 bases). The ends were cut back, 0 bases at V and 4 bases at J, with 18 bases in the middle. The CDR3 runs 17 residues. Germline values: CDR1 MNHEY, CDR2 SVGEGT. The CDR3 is CASSYSPVGALSTEAFF. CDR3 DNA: TGTGCCAGCAGTTACTCTCCCGTGGGGGCGCTGAGCACTGAAGCTTTCTTT.

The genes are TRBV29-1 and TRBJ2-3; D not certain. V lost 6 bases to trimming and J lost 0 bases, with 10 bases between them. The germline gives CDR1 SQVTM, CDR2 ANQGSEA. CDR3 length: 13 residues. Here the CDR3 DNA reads TGCAGCGTGGGCTTCGGGAGCACAGATACGCAGTATTTT. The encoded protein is CSVGFGSTDTQYF.

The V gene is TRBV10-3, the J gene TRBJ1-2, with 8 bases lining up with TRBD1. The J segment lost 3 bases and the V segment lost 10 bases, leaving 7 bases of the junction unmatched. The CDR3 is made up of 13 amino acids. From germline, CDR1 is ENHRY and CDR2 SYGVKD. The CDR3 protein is CATLTGEHYGYTF. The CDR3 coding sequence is TGTGCCACCCTGACAGGGGAGCACTATGGCTACACCTTC.

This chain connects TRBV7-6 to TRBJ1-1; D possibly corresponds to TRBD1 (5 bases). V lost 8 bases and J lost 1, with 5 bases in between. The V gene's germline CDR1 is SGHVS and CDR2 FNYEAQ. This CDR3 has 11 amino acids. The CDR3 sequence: CASQGNTEAFF. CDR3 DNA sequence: TGTGCCAGCCAGGGGAACACTGAAGCTTTCTTT.

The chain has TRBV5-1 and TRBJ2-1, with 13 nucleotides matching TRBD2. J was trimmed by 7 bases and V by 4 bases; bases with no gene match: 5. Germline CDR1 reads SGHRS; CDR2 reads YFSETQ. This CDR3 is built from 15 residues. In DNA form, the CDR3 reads TGCGCCAGCAGCACTCCGGGACTAGCGGGAAATGAGCAGTTCTTC. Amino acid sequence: CASSTPGLAGNEQFF.

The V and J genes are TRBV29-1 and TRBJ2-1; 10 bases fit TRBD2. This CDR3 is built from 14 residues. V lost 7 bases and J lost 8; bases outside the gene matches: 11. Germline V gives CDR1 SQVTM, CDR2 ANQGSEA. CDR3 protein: CSGLAGTGFDEQFF. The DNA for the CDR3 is TGCAGCGGACTAGCGGGCACGGGGTTCGATGAGCAGTTCTTC.

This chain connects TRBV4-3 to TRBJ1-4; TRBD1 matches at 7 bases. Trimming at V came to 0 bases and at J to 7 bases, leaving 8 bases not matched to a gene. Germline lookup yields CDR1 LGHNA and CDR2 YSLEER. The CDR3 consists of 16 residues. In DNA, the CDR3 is TGCGCCAGCAGCCAAGATAACAGGGGCCTTAGTGAAAAACTGTTTTTT. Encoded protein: CASSQDNRGLSEKLFF.

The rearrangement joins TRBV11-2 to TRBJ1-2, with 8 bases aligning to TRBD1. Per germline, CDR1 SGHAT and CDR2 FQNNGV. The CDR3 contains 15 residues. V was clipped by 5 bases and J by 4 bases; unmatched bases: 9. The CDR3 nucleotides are TGTGCCAGCAGCGCGGACAGGGCCCGGGGCTATGGCTACACCTTC. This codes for CASSADRARGYGYTF.

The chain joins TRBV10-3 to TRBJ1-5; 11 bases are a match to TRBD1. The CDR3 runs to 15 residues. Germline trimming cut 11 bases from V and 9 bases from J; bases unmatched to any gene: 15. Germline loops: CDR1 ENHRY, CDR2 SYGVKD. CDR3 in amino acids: CAATPGTGGFRPQHF. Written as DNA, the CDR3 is TGTGCCGCAACCCCGGGGACAGGGGGATTTCGGCCCCAGCATTTT.

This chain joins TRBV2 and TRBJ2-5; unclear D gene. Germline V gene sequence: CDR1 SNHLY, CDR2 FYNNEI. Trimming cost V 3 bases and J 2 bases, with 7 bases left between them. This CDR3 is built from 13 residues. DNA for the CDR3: TGTGCCAGCAGTGACATGACACAAGAGACCCAGTACTTC. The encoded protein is CASSDMTQETQYF. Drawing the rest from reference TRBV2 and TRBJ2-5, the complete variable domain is EPEVTQTPSHQVTQMGQEVILRCVPISNHLYFYWYRQILGQKVEFLVSFYNNEISEKSEIFDDQFSVERPDGSNFTLKIRSTKLEDSAMYFCASSDMTQETQYFGPGTRLLVL.

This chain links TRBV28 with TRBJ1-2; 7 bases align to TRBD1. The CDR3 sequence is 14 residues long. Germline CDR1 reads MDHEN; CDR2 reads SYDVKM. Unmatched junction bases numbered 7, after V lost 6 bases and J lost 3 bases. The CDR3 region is CASSRGGGYYGYTF. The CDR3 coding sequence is TGTGCCAGCAGCCGAGGAGGGGGCTACTATGGCTACACCTTC.

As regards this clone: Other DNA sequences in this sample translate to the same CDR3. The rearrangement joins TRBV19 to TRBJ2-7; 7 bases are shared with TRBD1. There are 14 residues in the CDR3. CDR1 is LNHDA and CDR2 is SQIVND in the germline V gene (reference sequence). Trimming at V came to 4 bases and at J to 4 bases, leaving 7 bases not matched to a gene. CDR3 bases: TGTGCCAGTAGTACTAACCGGGACAGATACGAGCAGTACTTC. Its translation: CASSTNRDRYEQYF.

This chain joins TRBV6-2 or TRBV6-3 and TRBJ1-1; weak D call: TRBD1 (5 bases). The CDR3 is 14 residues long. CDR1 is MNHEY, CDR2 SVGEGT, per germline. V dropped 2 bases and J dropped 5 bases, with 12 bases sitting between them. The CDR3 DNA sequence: TGTGCCAGCAGTTACCCTATCGGGGGGACTGAAGCTTTCTTT. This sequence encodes CASSYPIGGTEAFF.

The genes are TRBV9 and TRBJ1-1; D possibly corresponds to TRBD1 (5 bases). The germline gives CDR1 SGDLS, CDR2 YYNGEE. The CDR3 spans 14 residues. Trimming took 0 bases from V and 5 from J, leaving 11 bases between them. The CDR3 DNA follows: TGTGCCAGCAGCGTAGGAGGCACAGGAACTGAAGCTTTCTTT. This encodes CASSVGGTGTEAFF.

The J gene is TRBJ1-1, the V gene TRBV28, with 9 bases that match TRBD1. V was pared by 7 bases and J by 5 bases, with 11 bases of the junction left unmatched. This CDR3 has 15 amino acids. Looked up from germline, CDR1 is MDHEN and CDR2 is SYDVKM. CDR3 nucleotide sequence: TGTGCCAGCAACAGGGGGCGAGGGGGTAGGACTGAAGCTTTCTTT. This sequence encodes CASNRGRGGRTEAFF. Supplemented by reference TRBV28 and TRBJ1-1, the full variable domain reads DVKVTQSSRYLVKRTGEKVFLECVQDMDHENMFWYRQDPGLGLRLIYFSYDVKMKEKGDIPEGYSVSREKKERFSLILESASTNQTSMYLCASNRGRGGRTEAFFGQGTRLTVV.

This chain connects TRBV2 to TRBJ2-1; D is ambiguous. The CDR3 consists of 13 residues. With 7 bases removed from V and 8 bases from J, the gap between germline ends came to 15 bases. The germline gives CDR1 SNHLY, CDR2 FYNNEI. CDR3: CASNQNEQDEQFF. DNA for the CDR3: TGTGCCAGCAATCAGAATGAGCAGGATGAGCAGTTCTTC.

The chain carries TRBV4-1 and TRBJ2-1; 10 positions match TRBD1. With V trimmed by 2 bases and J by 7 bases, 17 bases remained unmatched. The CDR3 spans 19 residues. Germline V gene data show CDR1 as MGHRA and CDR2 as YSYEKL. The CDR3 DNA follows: TGCGCCAGCAGCCAAAAGGGAGGGGAAGACAGGGGGCTTCGAAATGAGCAGTTCTTC. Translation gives CASSQKGGEDRGLRNEQFF.

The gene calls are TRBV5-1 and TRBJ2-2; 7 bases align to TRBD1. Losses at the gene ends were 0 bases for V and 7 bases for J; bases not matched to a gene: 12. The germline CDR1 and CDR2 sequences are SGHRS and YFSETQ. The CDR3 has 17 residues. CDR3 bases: TGCGCCAGCAGCTTGGGGACAGGAGGTATGGGGCGCGGGGAGCTGTTTTTT. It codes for CASSLGTGGMGRGELFF.

The CDR3 is CASSLATGGADTQYF. CDR3 nucleotides: TGTGCCAGCAGCTTAGCAACAGGAGGGGCAGATACGCAGTATTTT. The gene calls are TRBV11-3 and TRBJ2-3; perhaps TRBD2 as D (6 bases). V lost 1 base and J 4 bases, leaving 12 bases between the germline ends. Germline V lookup: CDR1 SGHNT, CDR2 YENEEA. CDR3 size: 15 residues.

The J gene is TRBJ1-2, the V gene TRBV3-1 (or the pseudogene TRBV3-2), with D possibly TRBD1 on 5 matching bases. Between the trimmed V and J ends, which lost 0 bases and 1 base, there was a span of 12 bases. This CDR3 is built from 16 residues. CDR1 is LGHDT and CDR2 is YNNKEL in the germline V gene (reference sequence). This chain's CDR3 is CASSQDDLRVNYGYTF. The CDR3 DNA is TGTGCCAGCAGCCAAGATGACCTCAGGGTTAACTATGGCTACACCTTC.

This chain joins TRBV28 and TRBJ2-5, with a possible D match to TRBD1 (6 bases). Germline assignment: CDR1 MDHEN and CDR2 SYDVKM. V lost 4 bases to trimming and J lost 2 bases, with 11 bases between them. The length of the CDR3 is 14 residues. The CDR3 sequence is CASSSADSQETQYF. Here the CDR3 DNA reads TGTGCCAGCAGTTCCGCGGACAGTCAAGAGACCCAGTACTTC.

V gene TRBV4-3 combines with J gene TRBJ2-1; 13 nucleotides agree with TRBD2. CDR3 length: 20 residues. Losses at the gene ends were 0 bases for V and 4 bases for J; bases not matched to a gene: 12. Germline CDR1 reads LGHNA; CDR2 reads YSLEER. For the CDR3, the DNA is TGCGCCAGCAGCCAAGATTTTATCACTAGCGGGGGGGTAAAATACAATGAGCAGTTCTTC. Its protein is CASSQDFITSGGVKYNEQFF.

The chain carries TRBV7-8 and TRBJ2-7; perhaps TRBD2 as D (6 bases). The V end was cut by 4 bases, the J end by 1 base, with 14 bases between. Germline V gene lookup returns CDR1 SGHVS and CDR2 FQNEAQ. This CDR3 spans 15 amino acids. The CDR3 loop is CASSSIGGPSYEQYF. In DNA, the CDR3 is TGTGCCAGCAGCTCCATCGGAGGGCCTTCCTACGAGCAGTACTTC.

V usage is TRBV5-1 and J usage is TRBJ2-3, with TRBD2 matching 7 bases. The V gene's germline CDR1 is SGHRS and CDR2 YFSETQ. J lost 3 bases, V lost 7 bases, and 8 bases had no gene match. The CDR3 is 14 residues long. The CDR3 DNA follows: TGCGCCAGCCGGGCAGCGGGACTTACAGATACGCAGTATTTT. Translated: CASRAAGLTDTQYF. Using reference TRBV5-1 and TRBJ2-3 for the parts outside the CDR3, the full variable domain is KAGVTQTPRYLIKTRGQQVTLSCSPISGHRSVSWYQQTPGQGLQFLFEYFSETQRNKGNFPGRFSGRQFSNSRSEMNVSTLELGDSALYLCASRAAGLTDTQYFGPGTRLTVL.

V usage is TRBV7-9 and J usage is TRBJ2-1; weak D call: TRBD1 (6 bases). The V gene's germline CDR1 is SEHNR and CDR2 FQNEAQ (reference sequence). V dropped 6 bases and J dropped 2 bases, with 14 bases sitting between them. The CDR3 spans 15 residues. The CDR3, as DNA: TGTGCCAGCAGATCTGACAGGTCCGCCTACAATGAGCAGTTCTTC. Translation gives CASRSDRSAYNEQFF.

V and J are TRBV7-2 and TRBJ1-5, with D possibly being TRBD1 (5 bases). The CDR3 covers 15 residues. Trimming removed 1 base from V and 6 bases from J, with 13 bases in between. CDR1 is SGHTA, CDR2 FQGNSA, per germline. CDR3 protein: CASSLENLGGQPQHF. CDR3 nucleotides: TGTGCCAGCAGCTTAGAGAACCTGGGGGGTCAGCCCCAGCATTTT.